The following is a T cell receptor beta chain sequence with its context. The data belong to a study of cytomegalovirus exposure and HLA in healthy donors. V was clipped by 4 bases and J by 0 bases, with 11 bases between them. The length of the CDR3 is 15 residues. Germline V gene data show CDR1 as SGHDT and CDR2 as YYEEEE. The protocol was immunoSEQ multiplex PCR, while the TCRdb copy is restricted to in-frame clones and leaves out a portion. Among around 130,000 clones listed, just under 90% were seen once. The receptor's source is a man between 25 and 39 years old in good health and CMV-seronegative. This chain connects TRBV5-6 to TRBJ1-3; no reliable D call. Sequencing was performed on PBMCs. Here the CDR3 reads CASSVQSYSGNTIYF. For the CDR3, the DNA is TGTGCCAGCAGCGTACAGTCCTACTCTGGAAACACCATATATTTT. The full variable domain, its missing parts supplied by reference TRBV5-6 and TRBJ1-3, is DAGVTQSPTHLIKTRGQQVTLRCSPKSGHDTVSWYQQALGQGPQFIFQYYEEEERQRGNFPDRFSGHQFPNYSSELNVNALLLGDSALYLCASSVQSYSGNTIYFGEGSWLTVV.